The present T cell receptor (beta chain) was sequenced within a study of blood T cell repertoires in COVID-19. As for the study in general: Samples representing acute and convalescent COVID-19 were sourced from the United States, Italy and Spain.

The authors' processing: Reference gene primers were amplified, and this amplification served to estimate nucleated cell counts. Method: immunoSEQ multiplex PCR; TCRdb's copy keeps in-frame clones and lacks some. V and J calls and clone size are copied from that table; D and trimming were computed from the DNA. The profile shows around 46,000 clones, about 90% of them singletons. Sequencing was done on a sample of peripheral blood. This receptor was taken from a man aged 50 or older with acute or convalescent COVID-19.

Here the CDR3 reads CASSDRTGLFDEQYF. DNA for the CDR3: TGTGCCAGCAGTGATAGGACAGGGCTTTTCGACGAGCAGTACTTC. The V gene is TRBV6-1, the J gene TRBJ2-7; 8 bases are shared with TRBD1. The CDR3 sequence is 15 residues long. CDR1 and CDR2 (germline): MNHNS, SASEGT. J lost 5 bases, V lost 3 bases, and 9 bases had no gene match.